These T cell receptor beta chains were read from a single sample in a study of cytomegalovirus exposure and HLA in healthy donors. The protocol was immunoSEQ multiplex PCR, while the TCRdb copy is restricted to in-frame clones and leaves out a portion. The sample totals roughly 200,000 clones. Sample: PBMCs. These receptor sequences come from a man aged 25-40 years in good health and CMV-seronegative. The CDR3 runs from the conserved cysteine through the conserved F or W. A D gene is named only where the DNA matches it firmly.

CASSVTGRTGELFF	TGCGCCAGCAGCGTGACAGGGCGGACCGGGGAGCTGTTTTTT	TRBV5-1	TRBJ2-2	TRBD1
CASSRAGGYPSYEQYF	TGTGCCAGCAGTCGAGCGGGGGGCTACCCCTCCTACGAGCAGTACTTC	TRBV27	TRBJ2-7	TRBD2
CASSTQGAGTEAFF	TGTGCCAGCAGCACACAGGGGGCGGGCACTGAAGCTTTCTTT	TRBV5-4	TRBJ1-1	TRBD1
CAWNIGAPNEKLFF	TGTGCCTGGAACATTGGTGCCCCTAATGAAAAACTGTTTTTT	TRBV30	TRBJ1-4	NA
CASSQDYRGYGYTF	TGTGCCAGCAGCCAGGACTACAGGGGCTATGGCTACACCTTC	TRBV5-6	TRBJ1-2	TRBD1
CASSVGQGDTYYGYTF	TGTGCCAGCAGCGTAGGACAGGGGGATACGTACTATGGCTACACCTTC	TRBV9	TRBJ1-2	TRBD1
CASSQGILAGGTQYF	TGTGCCAGCAGCCAAGGTATACTAGCGGGAGGTACGCAGTATTTT	TRBV4-2	TRBJ2-3	TRBD2
CASSPTQVSYGGYTF	TGTGCCTCCTCCCCCACCCAGGTTTCTTATGGAGGCTACACCTTC	TRBV28	TRBJ1-2	NA
CAISDTPGQHSGNTIYF	TGTGCCATCAGTGACACTCCGGGACAACACTCTGGAAACACCATATATTTT	TRBV10-3	TRBJ1-3	NA
CSVDSSYNEQFF	TGCAGCGTTGACAGCTCCTACAATGAGCAGTTCTTC	TRBV29-1	TRBJ2-1	NA
CASSPPDWGPYNEQFF	TGTGCCAGCAGCCCTCCGGACTGGGGGCCCTACAATGAGCAGTTCTTC	TRBV5-4	TRBJ2-1	NA
CASSLVGLAGVRLTGELFF	TGTGCCAGCAGCTTAGTAGGACTAGCGGGAGTGCGTCTCACCGGGGAGCTGTTTTTT	TRBV11-2	TRBJ2-2	TRBD2
CASSSSYEQYF	TGTGCCAGCAGCAGCTCCTACGAGCAGTACTTC	TRBV5-6	TRBJ2-7	NA
CASRIQGTYGSPLHF	TGTGCCAGTAGAATACAGGGGACCTATGGTTCACCCCTCCACTTT	TRBV19	TRBJ1-6	TRBD1
CASSLGTGGNYGYTF	TGTGCCAGCAGCCTCGGGACAGGGGGTAACTATGGCTACACCTTC	TRBV6-1	TRBJ1-2	TRBD1
CASSYPGTRDNEQFF	TGTGCCAGCAGTTACCCCGGGACTCGGGACAATGAGCAGTTCTTC	TRBV6-6	TRBJ2-1	NA